This TCR beta chain was identified during a study of T cells after yellow fever vaccination. With V trimmed by 3 bases and J by 5 bases, 3 bases remained unmatched. This CDR3 comprises 13 residues. Per the germline V gene, CDR1 is MNHEY and CDR2 is SMNVEV (reference sequence). TCRdb itself ran the 5' RACE reads through MiXCR, one entry per CDR3 protein. Of 65,000 to 90,000 distinct CDR3 sequences in the sample, about an eighth were seen once. This clonotype was seen many times. This sequence joins TRBV27 and TRBJ1-1; 7 bases are shared with TRBD1. The receptor comes from a man aged 18 to 29 who received the YFV17D yellow fever vaccine. Sequencing used CD8+ T cells not binding an NS4B(214-222) dextramer, sorted from PBMCs, obtained less than 25 days after the first yellow fever vaccination. CDR3 amino acids: CASSFRGRTEAFF. The CDR3 DNA follows: TGTGCCAGCAGTTTCAGGGGGAGGACTGAAGCTTTCTTT.